This T cell receptor (beta chain) was identified during a study of blood T cell repertoires in COVID-19. Profiling relied on immunoSEQ multiplex PCR, and the TCRdb table lists in-frame clones only, not all of them. Counted here are around 250,000 clones, approximately 83% occurring once; the ten biggest clones make up roughly 1.9%. The TCR comes from a man aged 30 to 39 who had recovered from COVID-19. Sequencing was performed on peripheral blood.

The CDR3 loop reads CASSQDHGRADGYTF. The CDR3 DNA reads TGTGCCAGCAGCCAAGATCACGGCAGGGCCGACGGCTACACCTTC. The chain carries TRBV4-2 and TRBJ1-2, with D perhaps TRBD1 (5 bases). Germline-derived CDR1 and CDR2 are LGHNA and YNFKEQ. V was pared by 0 bases and J by 8 bases, with 16 bases between. The CDR3 has 15 residues.